This TCR beta chain derives from a study of T cells in Graves' hyperthyroidism and ophthalmopathy. The germline gives CDR1 DFQATT, CDR2 SNEGSKA (reference sequence). V shed 7 bases and J shed 4 bases, with 14 bases lying between them. The CDR3 is made up of 13 amino acids. This clonotype has ten or more counts. RNA transcripts gave rise to amplified TCR beta CDR3 regions. With the HTBI primer set, the TCR CDR3 went through a first round of RT-PCR. One entry per CDR3 protein, called by TCRdb with MiXCR from the multiplex PCR reads. The sample includes hundreds of thousands of distinct CDR3 sequences, 11% to 15% seen only once; the top ten take about 10%.

The chain is built from TRBV20-1 and TRBJ2-1; D might be TRBD1 (5 bases). Sequencing was performed on blood. This receptor was taken from a woman aged 18-29 years with Graves' hyperthyroidism. The CDR3 DNA is TGCAGTGTTCCCCACAGGAGTTACAATGAGCAGTTCTTC. Its translation is CSVPHRSYNEQFF.